These 26 T cell receptor beta chains were all obtained from the same sample, sequenced in a study of shared clonotypes between healthy human individuals. Naive-designated CD8 cells lacked CD45RO, were positively enriched for CCR7, and omitted terminally differentiated effector memory CD45RA+ cells. The protocol was immunoSEQ multiplex PCR, while the TCRdb copy is restricted to in-frame clones and leaves out a portion. This table holds around 650,000 clones, approximately 96% found once. Material: naive CD8+ T cells sorted from blood. The receptors originated from a woman in her twenties or thirties in good health.

The J gene is TRBJ2-5, the V gene TRBV5-4; D uncertain. Matching the DNA end better, TRBJ2-7 makes the J call doubtful. The CDR3 contains 13 residues. CDR1 SGHNT and CDR2 YYREEE come from the germline V gene (reference sequence). The CDR3 DNA reads TGTGCCAGCAGCTCAGCCTCGAACTACGAGCAGTACTTC. Translated: CASSSASNYEQYF.

The chain combines TRBV7-6 with TRBJ1-1, with D perhaps TRBD1 (5 bases). CDR3 size: 15 residues. CDR1 and CDR2 (germline): SGHVS, FNYEAQ. Trimming stripped 5 bases from V and 1 base from J, with 14 bases between. The DNA of the CDR3 is TGTGCCAGCAGCGTGGACATGTTTACGAACACTGAAGCTTTCTTT. It codes for CASSVDMFTNTEAFF.

The chain is built from TRBV28 and TRBJ2-1; D is perhaps TRBD2 (5 bases). Germline V CDR1 and CDR2: MDHEN, SYDVKM. Trimming shortened V by 3 bases and J by 5 bases, and 11 bases separated the two germline ends. CDR3 length: 14 amino acids. CDR3 protein: CASSFLSANNEQFF. Written as DNA, the CDR3 is TGTGCCAGCAGTTTCCTTAGCGCCAACAATGAGCAGTTCTTC.

J is TRBJ2-5 and V is TRBV7-3, with TRBD2 matching 11 bases. Germline-derived CDR1 and CDR2 are SGHTA and FQGTGA. The CDR3 extends over 16 amino acids. J gave up 1 base and V 3 bases, and 4 bases lay outside the gene matches. CDR3 sequence reads: CASSLGTSGTQETQYF. For the CDR3, the DNA is TGTGCCAGCAGCTTGGGGACTAGCGGTACCCAAGAGACCCAGTACTTC.

The table lists this clone with a count of one. V and J are TRBV7-3 and TRBJ2-3; D unresolved. The ends were cut back, 5 bases at V and 0 bases at J, with 6 bases in the middle. Germline assignment: CDR1 SGHTA and CDR2 FQGTGA. The CDR3 is 13 residues long. CDR3 DNA sequence: TGTGCCAGCAGCGTGATGAGCACAGATACGCAGTATTTT. Amino acid sequence: CASSVMSTDTQYF.

The V gene is TRBV4-1, the J gene TRBJ2-7; 9 nucleotides align to TRBD2. The ends lost 0 bases at V and 7 bases at J; junction bases unmatched: 7. CDR1 and CDR2 (germline): MGHRA, YSYEKL. There are 15 residues in the CDR3. In DNA, the CDR3 is TGCGCCAGCAGCCAAGAGGCGGGACTAGCAGGGGAGCAGTACTTC. This gives the protein CASSQEAGLAGEQYF.

J is TRBJ2-7 and V is TRBV27; 8 nucleotides match TRBD2. There are 15 residues in the CDR3. The V gene's germline CDR1 is MNHEY and CDR2 SMNVEV (reference sequence). V shed 3 bases and J 2 bases; nucleotides not matched to a gene: 6. CDR3 sequence: CASSFASGLPYEQYF. In DNA form, the CDR3 reads TGTGCCAGCAGTTTCGCTAGCGGGCTTCCCTACGAGCAGTACTTC.

The chain is built from TRBV7-9 and TRBJ1-2; no firm D call. The V and J ends lost 5 bases and 5 bases respectively, with 18 bases between them. This CDR3 is built from 15 residues. CDR1 and CDR2 (germline): SEHNR, FQNEAQ (reference sequence). CDR3 sequence: CASSATRQNVYGYTF. The CDR3 DNA is TGTGCCAGCAGCGCTACCCGTCAAAACGTTTATGGCTACACCTTC.

This clone was detected once. V usage is TRBV5-4 and J usage is TRBJ2-2; TRBD2 matches at 11 bases. Trimming took 4 bases from V and 2 from J; bases not matched to a gene: 16. The CDR3 consists of 20 residues. Germline CDR1 reads SGHNT; CDR2 reads YYREEE (reference sequence). The CDR3 reads CASSHPGATSGIGNTGELFF. DNA for the CDR3: TGTGCCAGCAGCCACCCGGGCGCGACTAGCGGGATAGGAAACACCGGGGAGCTGTTTTTT. The full variable domain, rest sourced from reference TRBV5-4 and TRBJ2-2, is ETGVTQSPTHLIKTRGQQVTLRCSSQSGHNTVSWYQQALGQGPQFIFQYYREEENGRGNFPPRFSGLQFPNYSSELNVNALELDDSALYLCASSHPGATSGIGNTGELFFGEGSRLTVL.

This clone was seen once. The genes are TRBV23-1 and TRBJ2-3, with D perhaps TRBD1 (6 bases). TRBV23-1 is annotated as an ORF whose role is uncertain. V gave up 8 bases and J gave up 2 bases, with 20 bases separating them. The CDR3 is made up of 16 amino acids. CDR3 region: CASGHTGTKNTDTQYF. CDR3 nucleotides: TGCGCCAGCGGCCACACCGGGACAAAGAACACAGATACGCAGTATTTT.

The genes are TRBV25-1 and TRBJ2-1; TRBD2 agrees at 11 bases. The germline V gene encodes CDR1 MGHDK and CDR2 SYGVNS. V lost 7 bases and J lost 7; bases outside the gene matches: 6. The CDR3 is 14 residues long. The CDR3 DNA sequence: TGTGCCAGCATCGGAGGGACTAGCGGAAATGAGCAGTTCTTC. This codes for CASIGGTSGNEQFF.

The chain has TRBV27 and TRBJ1-2; TRBD1 is a possible D gene (5 bases). The CDR3 is made up of 13 amino acids. V was clipped by 2 bases and J by 8 bases, with 12 bases between them. Germline V gene sequence: CDR1 MNHEY, CDR2 SMNVEV (reference sequence). The chain's CDR3 is CASSLDPGVGYTF. The CDR3 DNA reads TGTGCCAGCAGTTTAGATCCGGGGGTCGGCTACACCTTC.

CDR3 loop: CASSQVQGKNTEAFF. The DNA for the CDR3 is TGCGCCAGCAGCCAAGTCCAGGGGAAGAACACTGAAGCTTTCTTT. This sequence joins TRBV4-1 and TRBJ1-1, with D perhaps TRBD1 (6 bases). The germline gives CDR1 MGHRA, CDR2 YSYEKL. V shed 1 base and J shed 1 base, with 10 bases lying between them. The CDR3 sequence is 15 residues long.

The chain recombines TRBV6-5 with TRBJ2-3; D is undetermined. The CDR3 contains 14 residues. V dropped 6 bases and J dropped 3 bases, with 13 bases sitting between them. Germline lookup yields CDR1 MNHEY and CDR2 SVGAGI. DNA of the CDR3: TGTGCCAGCAGCCCCTCTGGCGGAACAGATACGCAGTATTTT. It translates to CASSPSGGTDTQYF.

J is TRBJ2-5 and V is TRBV19; D unresolved. The CDR3 covers 13 residues. The ends were cut back, 3 bases at V and 1 base at J, with 6 bases in the middle. The V gene's germline CDR1 is LNHDA and CDR2 SQIVND (reference sequence). The CDR3 loop reads CASSIDPQETQYF. The DNA for the CDR3 is TGTGCCAGTAGTATTGATCCCCAAGAGACCCAGTACTTC.

J is TRBJ2-1 and V is TRBV2; TRBD2 aligns across 7 bases. The germline gives CDR1 SNHLY, CDR2 FYNNEI. The CDR3 contains 16 residues. The V and J ends lost 0 bases and 10 bases, in that order; junction bases with no gene match: 12. As DNA, the CDR3 is TGTGCCAGCAGTGAAGCCCGATTCGGGGGGTTTGGGGAGCAGTTCTTC. It specifies CASSEARFGGFGEQFF. Looking up the rest from reference TRBV2 and TRBJ2-1 gives the full variable domain: EPEVTQTPSHQVTQMGQEVILRCVPISNHLYFYWYRQILGQKVEFLVSFYNNEISEKSEIFDDQFSVERPDGSNFTLKIRSTKLEDSAMYFCASSEARFGGFGEQFFGPGTRLTVL.

The rearrangement uses TRBV4-2 and TRBJ1-1; the D gene is possibly TRBD1 (6 bases). The V end lost 7 bases, the J end lost 5 bases, and 17 bases lay between the germline ends. Looked up from germline, CDR1 is LGHNA and CDR2 is YNFKEQ. The CDR3 is 14 residues long. The CDR3 sequence is CASNPTGGETEAFF. CDR3 in DNA: TGTGCCAGCAACCCTACCGGGGGCGAGACTGAAGCTTTCTTT.

CDR3 coding DNA: TGTGCCAGCAGCTTAGATAGCTCTAGCGTTTTCCTTCCTGAGCAGTTCTTC. Protein: CASSLDSSSVFLPEQFF. This chain joins TRBV11-2 and TRBJ2-1; the D gene is possibly TRBD2 (6 bases). Trimming removed 0 bases from V and 9 bases from J, with 21 bases in between. CDR3 size: 17 residues. CDR1 is SGHAT, CDR2 FQNNGV, per germline. The whole variable domain, remainder taken from reference TRBV11-2 and TRBJ2-1, is EAGVAQSPRYKIIEKRQSVAFWCNPISGHATLYWYQQILGQGPKLLIQFQNNGVVDDSQLPKDRFSAERLKGVDSTLKIQPAKLEDSAVYLCASSLDSSSVFLPEQFFGPGTRLTVL.

The rearrangement uses TRBV27 and TRBJ2-7; TRBD2 agrees at 8 bases. CDR3 length: 15 amino acids. CDR1 is MNHEY and CDR2 is SMNVEV in the germline V gene (reference sequence). V gave up 3 bases and J gave up 3 bases; unmatched junction bases: 7. Here the CDR3 reads CASSLVAGQGYEQYF. The CDR3, as DNA: TGTGCCAGCAGTTTGGTAGCGGGGCAAGGCTACGAGCAGTACTTC.

In its sample, this clone was seen a few times. The chain combines TRBV11-2 with TRBJ1-1; D gene unclear. Trimming took 5 bases from V and 4 from J, leaving 11 bases between them. Germline lookup yields CDR1 SGHAT and CDR2 FQNNGV. The CDR3 is 13 amino acids. CDR3 in amino acids: CASSRTPGTEAFF. DNA for the CDR3: TGTGCCAGCAGCCGCACCCCGGGCACTGAAGCTTTCTTT.

V usage is TRBV2 and J usage is TRBJ1-1; tentative D call: TRBD1 (6 bases). Deletions cut 0 bases from V and 0 bases from J, with 11 bases between. CDR3 length: 16 amino acids. Germline V CDR1 and CDR2: SNHLY, FYNNEI. CDR3 nucleotides: TGTGCCAGCAGTGAAGCTGGTCAGGGGATGAACACTGAAGCTTTCTTT. This encodes CASSEAGQGMNTEAFF.

This chain joins TRBV9 and TRBJ1-3; a possible D gene is TRBD1 (5 bases). Trimming stripped 3 bases from V and 0 bases from J, with 13 bases between. Germline assignment: CDR1 SGDLS and CDR2 YYNGEE. The CDR3 sequence is 16 residues long. CDR3 amino acids: CASSGGWRGSGNTIYF. DNA for the CDR3: TGTGCCAGCAGCGGAGGATGGAGGGGCTCTGGAAACACCATATATTTT.

The chain employs TRBV13 and TRBJ1-1, with D tentatively TRBD1 (6 bases). From germline, CDR1 is PRHDT and CDR2 FYEKMQ (reference sequence). This CDR3 is 13 amino acids long. Trimming stripped 5 bases from V and 6 bases from J, with 13 bases between. CDR3 protein: CASSPTGWPEAFF. As DNA, the CDR3 is TGTGCCAGCAGCCCCACAGGGTGGCCTGAAGCTTTCTTT.

The CDR3 DNA sequence: TGTGCCAGCAGCTTAGCGGATTCCAAGTACAATGAGCAGTTCTTC. Its protein product is CASSLADSKYNEQFF. The chain has TRBV13 and TRBJ2-1; D call uncertain. Between the trimmed V and J ends, which lost 1 base and 4 bases, there was a span of 11 bases. This CDR3 has 15 amino acids. Per the germline V gene, CDR1 is PRHDT and CDR2 is FYEKMQ (reference sequence).

The chain joins TRBV6-6 to TRBJ2-5; D unresolved. The CDR3 is 16 amino acids. The V gene's germline CDR1 is MNHNY and CDR2 SVGAGI (reference sequence). Trimming removed 1 base from V and 5 bases from J, with 17 bases in between. In DNA, the CDR3 is TGTGCCAGCAGTTACTATATTGAGGACGCTGGGGAGACCCAGTACTTC. This gives the protein CASSYYIEDAGETQYF.

This clone was observed once. The rearrangement joins TRBV5-5 to TRBJ2-6, with D tentatively TRBD1 (6 bases). The CDR3 has 18 residues. Trimming took off 0 bases at V and 0 bases at J, with 13 bases between the two ends. The germline CDR1 and CDR2 sequences are SGHKS and YYEKEE (reference sequence). CDR3 amino acids: CASSLALTGSSGANVLTF. In nucleotides, the CDR3 is TGTGCCAGCAGCTTGGCCTTGACAGGCAGCTCTGGGGCCAACGTCCTGACTTTC.